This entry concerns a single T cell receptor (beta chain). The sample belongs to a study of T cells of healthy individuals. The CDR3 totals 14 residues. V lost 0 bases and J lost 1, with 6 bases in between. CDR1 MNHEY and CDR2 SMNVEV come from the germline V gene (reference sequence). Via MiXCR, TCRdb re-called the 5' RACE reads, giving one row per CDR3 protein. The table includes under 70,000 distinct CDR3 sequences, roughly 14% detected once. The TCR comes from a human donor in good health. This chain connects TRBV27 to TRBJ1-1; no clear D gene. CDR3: CASSLSKGNTEAFF. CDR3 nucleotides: TGTGCCAGCAGTTTATCGAAGGGGAACACTGAAGCTTTCTTT.